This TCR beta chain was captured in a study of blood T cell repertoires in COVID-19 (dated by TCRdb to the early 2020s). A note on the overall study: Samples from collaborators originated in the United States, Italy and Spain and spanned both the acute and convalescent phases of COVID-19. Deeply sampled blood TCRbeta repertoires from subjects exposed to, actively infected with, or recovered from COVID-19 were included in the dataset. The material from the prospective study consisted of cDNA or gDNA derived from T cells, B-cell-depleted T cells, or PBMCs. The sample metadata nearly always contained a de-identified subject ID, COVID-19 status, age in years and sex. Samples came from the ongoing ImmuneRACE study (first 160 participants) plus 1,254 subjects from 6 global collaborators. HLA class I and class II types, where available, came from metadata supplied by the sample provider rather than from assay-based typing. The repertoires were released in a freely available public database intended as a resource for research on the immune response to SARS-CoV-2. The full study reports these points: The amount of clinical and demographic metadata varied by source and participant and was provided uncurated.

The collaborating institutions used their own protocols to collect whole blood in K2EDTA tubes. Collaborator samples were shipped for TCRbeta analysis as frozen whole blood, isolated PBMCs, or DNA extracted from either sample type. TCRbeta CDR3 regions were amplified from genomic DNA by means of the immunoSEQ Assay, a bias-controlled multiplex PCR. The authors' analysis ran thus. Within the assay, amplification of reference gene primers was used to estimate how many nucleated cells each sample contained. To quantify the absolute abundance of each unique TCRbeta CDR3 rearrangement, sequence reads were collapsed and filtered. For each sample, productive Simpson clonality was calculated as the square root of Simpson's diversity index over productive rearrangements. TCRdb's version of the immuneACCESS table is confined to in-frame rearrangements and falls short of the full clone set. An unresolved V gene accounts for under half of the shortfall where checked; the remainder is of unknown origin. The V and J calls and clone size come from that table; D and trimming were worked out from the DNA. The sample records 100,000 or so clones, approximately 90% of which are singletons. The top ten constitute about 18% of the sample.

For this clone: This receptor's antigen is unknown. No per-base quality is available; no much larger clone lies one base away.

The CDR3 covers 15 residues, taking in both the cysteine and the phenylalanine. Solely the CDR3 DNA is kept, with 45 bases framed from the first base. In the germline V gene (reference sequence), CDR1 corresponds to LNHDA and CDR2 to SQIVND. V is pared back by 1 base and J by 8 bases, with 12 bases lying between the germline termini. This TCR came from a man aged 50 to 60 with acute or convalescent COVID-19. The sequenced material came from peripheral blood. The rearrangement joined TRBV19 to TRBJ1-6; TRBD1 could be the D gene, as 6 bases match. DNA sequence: TGTGCCAGTAGTATAGGGCAGGGGACGGATTCACCCCTCCACTTT. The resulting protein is CASSIGQGTDSPLHF.